This is a list of T cell receptor beta chains from one sample in a study of blood T cell repertoires in COVID-19. The table came from immunoSEQ multiplex PCR; TCRdb's copy has only in-frame clones and leaves some out. The data hold 50,000 or so clones, with approximately 80% observed a single time. Input material: peripheral blood. Receptors were obtained from a human donor with active or convalescent COVID-19. The donor label of this sample is uncertain. Each CDR3 is given with its conserved first and last residue. D genes are given only for firm matches. Clone size appears in some rows only: once, few, many, or a class for an expanded clone.

TRBV4-3	15	TRBJ1-5	-	-	TGCGCCAGCAGCCAGGGAAACAGGGAAGGTCAGCCCCAGCATTTT	CASSQGNREGQPQHF
TRBV30	11	TRBJ2-1	-	-	TGTGCCTGGACCCCAAACAATGAGCAGTTCTTC	CAWTPNNEQFF
TRBV3-1/TRBV3-2	17	TRBJ2-5	TRBD2	-	TGTGCCAGCAGCCCCGAGGTAGCGGGGTATGGGGGGGAGACCCAGTACTTC	CASSPEVAGYGGETQYF
TRBV6-2/TRBV6-3	18	TRBJ2-7	TRBD1	-	TGTGCCAGCAGTTTACACCGCTCTTCCGGGACAGGGTCCTACGAGCAGTACTTC	CASSLHRSSGTGSYEQYF
TRBV2	15	TRBJ1-1	-	-	TGTGCCAGCAGTGACAGGGGTACCGGGAACACTGAAGCTTTCTTT	CASSDRGTGNTEAFF
TRBV27	15	TRBJ1-6	TRBD1	-	TGTGCCAGCAGCCCCACAGGGGGCGATAATTCACCCCTCCACTTT	CASSPTGGDNSPLHF
TRBV6-6	16	TRBJ1-5	-	-	TGTGCCAGCAGTTACTCGGGCGGGCTTCCTGCTCAGCCCCAGCATTTT	CASSYSGGLPAQPQHF
TRBV14	13	TRBJ2-2	-	-	TGTGCCAGCAGCCAGCACAGCACCGGGGAGCTGTTTTTT	CASSQHSTGELFF
TRBV3-1/TRBV3-2	15	TRBJ1-3	-	once	TGTGCCAGCAGCCCCACAGTAGATACTGGAAACACCATATATTTT	CASSPTVDTGNTIYF
TRBV5-4	14	TRBJ2-1	TRBD2	many	TGTGCCAGCAGCTTGTCTCAGGGAGGGGATGAGCAGTTCTTC	CASSLSQGGDEQFF
TRBV19	14	TRBJ1-2	-	-	TGTGCCAGTCCACCAAGGGGGGGAGGCTATGGCTACACCTTC	CASPPRGGGYGYTF